Reported below is one TCR beta chain. The antigen remains undetermined. The sample is drawn from a study of T cell clones after liver transplantation. Germline-derived CDR1 and CDR2 are ENHRY and SYGVKD. The ends lost 0 bases at V and 5 bases at J; junction bases unmatched: 11. The CDR3 consists of 17 residues. Findings and caveats of the study: Graft donor-reactive T cells may have migrated into the graft rather than being deleted.

CD3+CD4+ and CD3+CD8+ cells were FACS-sorted from thawed unstimulated PBMCs. Using immunoSEQ multiplex PCR, the repertoire was profiled, and TCRdb retains in-frame clones only, with some absent. Seen here are about 78,000 clones, roughly 80% observed once, and the top ten hold 0.6%. The specimen was CD4+ T cells from blood, collected before liver transplant. This clonotype was sampled from a human donor who received a liver transplant. The V and J genes are TRBV10-3 and TRBJ2-7; 9 bases are shared with TRBD2. CDR3 sequence reads: CAISESGISGGEDEQYF. The CDR3 DNA reads TGTGCCATCAGTGAGTCGGGGATTAGCGGGGGAGAGGACGAGCAGTACTTC.